The TCR beta chain under discussion was sequenced for a study of shared clonotypes between healthy human individuals. It was CD45RO-negative cells, positively selected for CCR7, that made up naive CD8 cells, with terminally differentiated effector memory CD45RA+ cells excluded. Assay used: immunoSEQ multiplex PCR; TCRdb lists only in-frame clones, some missing. The table has approximately 1.9 million clones, around 93% seen once. Concerning this clone itself: Other DNA sequences in the same sample also yield this CDR3.

The TCR was taken from a young man in good health. Some clones in this sample may be carry-over from other donors' samples. Sequencing was carried out using naive CD8+ T cells from PBMCs.

As DNA, the CDR3 is TGTGCCAGCAGCGTAGCAGACGGCTCCTACGAGCAGTACTTC. Its translation is CASSVADGSYEQYF. The rearrangement joins TRBV9 to TRBJ2-7; the D is unclear. The germline V and J ends were trimmed by 0 bases and 0 bases, with 7 bases remaining between them. Germline V gives CDR1 SGDLS, CDR2 YYNGEE. The CDR3 contains 14 residues.